The sequence of this TCR beta chain was determined in a study of blood T cell repertoires in COVID-19. The wider study: Some COVID-19 samples were acute and others convalescent; all came from the United States, Italy and Spain. T cells, B-cell-depleted T cells, or PBMCs supplied cDNA or gDNA.

Sequenced by immunoSEQ multiplex PCR; TCRdb stores in-frame clones only, minus some. The table records about 80,000 clones, around 88% of them present only once. CDR3 length: 13 amino acids. V lost 2 bases to trimming and J lost 3 bases, with 6 bases between them. Germline CDR1 reads SNHLY; CDR2 reads FYNNEI. The J gene is TRBJ2-3, the V gene TRBV2; possibly TRBD1 for D (6 bases). The sequence was collected from a woman of 80 years or more with acute or convalescent COVID-19. Specimen: peripheral blood. The CDR3 sequence: CASSEQGTDTQYF. Here the CDR3 DNA reads TGTGCCAGCAGTGAACAGGGGACAGATACGCAGTATTTT. Full variable domain (missing parts from reference TRBV2 and TRBJ2-3): EPEVTQTPSHQVTQMGQEVILRCVPISNHLYFYWYRQILGQKVEFLVSFYNNEISEKSEIFDDQFSVERPDGSNFTLKIRSTKLEDSAMYFCASSEQGTDTQYFGPGTRLTVL.